Below, 27 T cell receptor beta chains from the same sample are listed, as sequenced in a study of blood T cell repertoires in COVID-19. The assay was immunoSEQ multiplex PCR, and TCRdb's table has in-frame clones only and misses some. The sample lists around 59,000 clones, around 81% seen once, with more than 5.5% in the top ten. The sample was peripheral blood. The source of these receptors is a man between 60 and 75 years old with acute or convalescent COVID-19.

A single count supports this clone. The chain employs TRBV3-1 (or the pseudogene TRBV3-2) and TRBJ1-2; D perhaps matches TRBD1 (6 bases). This CDR3 contains 15 residues. V shed 5 bases and J shed 7 bases, with 20 bases lying between them. CDR1 is LGHDT, CDR2 YNNKEL, per germline (reference sequence). CDR3 nucleotide sequence: TGTGCCAGCAGCTTTACAGGGTCGGCTCTCGCTGGCTACACCTTC. The encoded protein is CASSFTGSALAGYTF.

In its sample, this clone was seen once. This chain joins TRBV5-1 and TRBJ2-1, with 16 bases fitting TRBD2. This CDR3 is built from 18 residues. Germline loops: CDR1 SGHRS, CDR2 YFSETQ. The V segment lost 4 bases and the J segment 7 bases; nucleotides outside the gene matches: 11. CDR3 region: CASSTGTSGGARRNEQFF. CDR3 coding DNA: TGCGCCAGCAGCACCGGGACTAGCGGGGGGGCGCGTCGAAATGAGCAGTTCTTC.

As concerns this clone: The same CDR3 is also encoded by other DNA sequences in this sample. The rearrangement links TRBV3-1 (or the pseudogene TRBV3-2) to TRBJ1-3; no clear D. The CDR3 runs 14 residues. V dropped 1 base and J dropped 3 bases, with 7 bases sitting between them. Germline V CDR1 and CDR2: LGHDT, YNNKEL (reference sequence). In nucleotides, the CDR3 is TGTGCCAGCAGCCAAGGAGGAATTGGAAACACCATATATTTT. Translated, it gives CASSQGGIGNTIYF.

This sequence joins TRBV19 and TRBJ1-1; perhaps TRBD1 as D (6 bases). Trimming took 4 bases from V and 10 from J, leaving 13 bases between them. The CDR3 runs to 12 residues. Germline values: CDR1 LNHDA, CDR2 SQIVND (reference sequence). The CDR3 here is CASSSRQERAFF. The CDR3 coding sequence is TGTGCCAGTAGTAGTAGACAGGAGCGAGCTTTCTTT.

This chain uses TRBV7-8 with TRBJ2-1; 11 bases map to TRBD1. This CDR3 spans 18 amino acids. V was clipped by 1 base and J by 8 bases; unmatched bases: 13. Germline CDR1 is SGHVS and CDR2 is FQNEAQ. CDR3 residues: CASSLVSDRGRPWDEQFF. The CDR3 DNA reads as TGTGCCAGCAGCTTAGTGTCGGACAGGGGGCGACCCTGGGATGAGCAGTTCTTC.

J is TRBJ1-1 and V is TRBV6-6; D is unclear. The germline gives CDR1 MNHNY, CDR2 SVGAGI (reference sequence). The CDR3 runs to 15 residues. Trimming cost V 0 bases and J 1 base, with 9 bases left between them. The CDR3 DNA is TGTGCCAGCAGTTACTCGAATGTGGCGAACACTGAAGCTTTCTTT. Translating gives CASSYSNVANTEAFF.

The chain recombines TRBV29-1 with TRBJ2-7; 11 bases are a match to TRBD1. CDR3 size: 13 residues. CDR1 SQVTM and CDR2 ANQGSEA come from the germline V gene. After removal of 4 bases from V and 4 bases from J, the junction contained 3 bases not matched to a gene. This chain's CDR3 is CSVVGTGGYEQYF. The CDR3 DNA reads as TGCAGCGTTGTCGGGACAGGGGGTTACGAGCAGTACTTC.

The chain has TRBV5-6 and TRBJ2-7; the match to TRBD1 covers 8 bases. Germline assignment: CDR1 SGHDT and CDR2 YYEEEE. Unmatched junction bases numbered 5, after V lost 3 bases and J lost 6 bases. This CDR3 is 13 amino acids long. CDR3 region: CASSWDTGGEQYF. The CDR3, as DNA: TGTGCCAGCAGCTGGGATACAGGGGGCGAGCAGTACTTC.

The chain recombines TRBV10-2 with TRBJ2-1, with 9 bases fitting TRBD2. The CDR3 is made up of 15 amino acids. Looked up from germline, CDR1 is WSHSY and CDR2 is SAAADI. V lost 7 bases and J lost 6; bases outside the gene matches: 10. This chain's CDR3 is CASNPGTSRSNEQFF. CDR3 nucleotide sequence: TGCGCCAGCAATCCCGGGACTAGCCGCAGCAATGAGCAGTTCTTC.

The chain carries TRBV19 and TRBJ2-7; 8 nucleotides line up with TRBD2. Germline trimming cut 0 bases from V and 2 bases from J; bases unmatched to any gene: 6. CDR1 is LNHDA and CDR2 is SQIVND in the germline V gene (reference sequence). The CDR3 loop spans 16 amino acids. CDR3 sequence reads: CASSIDPSGRAYEQYF. DNA of the CDR3: TGTGCCAGTAGTATAGACCCTAGCGGGCGTGCCTACGAGCAGTACTTC.

The chain employs TRBV28 and TRBJ2-1; 8 positions agree with TRBD1. This CDR3 is 16 amino acids long. Trimming took 5 bases from V and 7 from J; bases not matched to a gene: 13. Looked up from germline, CDR1 is MDHEN and CDR2 is SYDVKM. The CDR3 DNA sequence: TGTGCCAGCAGTCCGCCTACCAGGACAGGGCGGAATGAGCAGTTCTTC. This translates into CASSPPTRTGRNEQFF.

This chain connects TRBV9 to TRBJ1-1; the D is unclear. Germline V lookup: CDR1 SGDLS, CDR2 YYNGEE. Trimming stripped 0 bases from V and 0 bases from J, with 9 bases between. This CDR3 region has 15 residues. CDR3 residues: CASSVATDMNTEAFF. CDR3 in DNA: TGTGCCAGCAGCGTAGCTACAGATATGAACACTGAAGCTTTCTTT.

The chain couples TRBV9 to TRBJ1-1, with D hard to call. The length of the CDR3 is 15 residues. Germline CDR1 reads SGDLS; CDR2 reads YYNGEE. V was clipped by 2 bases and J by 2 bases, with 13 bases between them. The CDR3 reads CASSVGPTSNTEAFF. Here the CDR3 DNA reads TGTGCCAGCAGCGTCGGCCCGACAAGTAACACTGAAGCTTTCTTT. The variable domain in full, with the rest retrieved from reference TRBV9 and TRBJ1-1, is DSGVTQTPKHLITATGQRVTLRCSPRSGDLSVYWYQQSLDQGLQFLIQYYNGEERAKGNILERFSAQQFPDLHSELNLSSLELGDSALYFCASSVGPTSNTEAFFGQGTRLTVV.

The rearrangement joins TRBV11-3 to TRBJ1-1; 7 bases align to TRBD1. Trimming at V came to 5 bases and at J to 5 bases, leaving 5 bases not matched to a gene. Germline values: CDR1 SGHNT, CDR2 YENEEA. CDR3 size: 13 residues. The CDR3 sequence: CASSLIQGTEAFF. DNA for the CDR3: TGTGCCAGCAGCCTTATACAGGGGACTGAAGCTTTCTTT.

The J gene is TRBJ1-5, the V gene TRBV6-8, with D perhaps TRBD1 (6 bases). Germline V CDR1 and CDR2: MNHGY, SAAAGT. The length of the CDR3 is 15 residues. Trimming removed 5 bases at V and 7 bases at J, with 18 bases between. The CDR3 reads CASSPTGKAVQPQHF. CDR3 bases: TGTGCCAGCAGTCCTACAGGGAAAGCTGTCCAGCCCCAGCATTTT.

In its sample, this clone was seen a few times. The V call is TRBV5-1, the J call TRBJ2-3; 8 bases map to TRBD1. Trimming cost V 4 bases and J 0 bases; bases outside gene matches: 7. The germline gives CDR1 SGHRS, CDR2 YFSETQ. The CDR3 runs to 16 residues. As DNA, the CDR3 is TGCGCCAGCAGCCCTGCGACAGGGGCTAGCACAGATACGCAGTATTTT. It encodes CASSPATGASTDTQYF.

The V gene is TRBV15, the J gene TRBJ1-5; weak D call: TRBD1 (6 bases). The CDR3 extends over 18 amino acids. V lost 5 bases to trimming and J lost 0 bases, with 20 bases between them. Germline V gives CDR1 LNHNV, CDR2 YYDKDF (reference sequence). The CDR3 DNA reads TGTGCCACCAGCGGCAATCCGGGACACATCCCTAGCAATCAGCCCCAGCATTTT. Residues: CATSGNPGHIPSNQPQHF.

The CDR3 spells CASSEIRGQTYGYTF. The CDR3 DNA reads TGTGCCAGCAGTGAAATCAGGGGTCAGACCTATGGCTACACCTTC. The V gene is TRBV6-1, the J gene TRBJ1-2; D perhaps matches TRBD1 (6 bases). V gave up 2 bases and J gave up 4 bases, with 14 bases separating them. CDR3 size: 15 residues. From germline, CDR1 is MNHNS and CDR2 SASEGT.

The chain links TRBV9 to TRBJ2-2; D may be TRBD2 (6 bases). Germline values: CDR1 SGDLS, CDR2 YYNGEE. The CDR3 spans 15 residues. The V and J ends lost 4 bases and 2 bases respectively, with 12 bases between them. The CDR3 coding sequence is TGTGCCAGCAGCCCGGGACTTACTAACACCGGGGAGCTGTTTTTT. This codes for CASSPGLTNTGELFF. Full variable domain (missing parts from reference TRBV9 and TRBJ2-2): DSGVTQTPKHLITATGQRVTLRCSPRSGDLSVYWYQQSLDQGLQFLIQYYNGEERAKGNILERFSAQQFPDLHSELNLSSLELGDSALYFCASSPGLTNTGELFFGEGSRLTVL.

V and J are TRBV10-3 and TRBJ1-6, with D perhaps TRBD1 (5 bases). CDR1 is ENHRY, CDR2 SYGVKD, per germline. The V end lost 3 bases, the J end lost 10 bases, and 16 bases lay between the germline ends. This CDR3 has 15 residues. CDR3 sequence: CAISEVGQGKSPLHF. CDR3 coding DNA: TGTGCCATCAGTGAAGTTGGGCAGGGAAAATCACCCCTCCACTTT.

V usage is TRBV11-2 and J usage is TRBJ2-1; TRBD2 matches at 9 bases. Losses at the gene ends were 5 bases for V and 2 bases for J; bases not matched to a gene: 4. The CDR3 is made up of 15 amino acids. CDR1 and CDR2 (germline): SGHAT, FQNNGV. CDR3 protein: CASSPRTSAYNEQFF. Written as DNA, the CDR3 is TGTGCCAGCAGCCCAAGGACTAGCGCCTACAATGAGCAGTTCTTC.

The rearrangement joins TRBV14 to TRBJ1-1; D call uncertain. Germline values: CDR1 SGHDN, CDR2 FVKESK. The ends were cut back, 0 bases at V and 1 base at J, with 6 bases in the middle. The CDR3 consists of 14 residues. The DNA of the CDR3 is TGTGCCAGCAGCCAAGAGTCTCGGAACACTGAAGCTTTCTTT. This codes for CASSQESRNTEAFF.

The chain combines TRBV19 with TRBJ2-5, with 13 bases that match TRBD2. Unmatched junction bases numbered 3, after V lost 5 bases and J lost 3 bases. The CDR3 length is 15 residues. Per the germline V gene, CDR1 is LNHDA and CDR2 is SQIVND (reference sequence). The CDR3 DNA reads TGTGCCAGTAGTTCGGGACTAGCGGGGAAAGAGACCCAGTACTTC. It specifies CASSSGLAGKETQYF.

The V call is TRBV10-3, the J call TRBJ2-3; 16 positions match TRBD2. Trimming cost V 7 bases and J 2 bases; bases outside gene matches: 9. The CDR3 contains 18 residues. In germline, CDR1 is ENHRY, CDR2 SYGVKD. The CDR3 sequence: CAIMAGLAGGTLTDTQYF. The CDR3 nucleotides read TGTGCCATCATGGCGGGACTAGCGGGGGGGACACTCACAGATACGCAGTATTTT.

V usage is TRBV10-2 and J usage is TRBJ2-5, with 10 bases aligning to TRBD2. Germline assignment: CDR1 WSHSY and CDR2 SAAADI. The CDR3 runs to 15 residues. The junction had 10 bases not matched to a gene; V was cut back by 7 bases and J by 5 bases. The CDR3 DNA reads as TGCGCCAGCAAGTTGGAAGCGGGGGGGCGGGAGACCCAGTACTTC. This encodes CASKLEAGGRETQYF.

The V and J genes are TRBV6-5 and TRBJ1-2; possibly TRBD1 for D (6 bases). The V gene lost 0 bases and the J gene lost 0 bases, with 11 bases spanning the gap. This CDR3 contains 16 residues. The V gene's germline CDR1 is MNHEY and CDR2 SVGAGI. CDR3 DNA sequence: TGTGCCAGCAGTTACTCACAGGGAACCTCTAACTATGGCTACACCTTC. Amino acids: CASSYSQGTSNYGYTF.

This clone has a handful of counts. The chain has TRBV29-1 and TRBJ2-1, with D possibly TRBD1 on 7 matching bases. Trimming took 1 base from V and 6 from J, leaving 10 bases between them. Germline V gives CDR1 SQVTM, CDR2 ANQGSEA. The length of the CDR3 is 13 residues. For the CDR3, the DNA is TGCAGCGTTGAAGGACAGGGAGGCAATGAGCAGTTCTTC. Its protein product is CSVEGQGGNEQFF.